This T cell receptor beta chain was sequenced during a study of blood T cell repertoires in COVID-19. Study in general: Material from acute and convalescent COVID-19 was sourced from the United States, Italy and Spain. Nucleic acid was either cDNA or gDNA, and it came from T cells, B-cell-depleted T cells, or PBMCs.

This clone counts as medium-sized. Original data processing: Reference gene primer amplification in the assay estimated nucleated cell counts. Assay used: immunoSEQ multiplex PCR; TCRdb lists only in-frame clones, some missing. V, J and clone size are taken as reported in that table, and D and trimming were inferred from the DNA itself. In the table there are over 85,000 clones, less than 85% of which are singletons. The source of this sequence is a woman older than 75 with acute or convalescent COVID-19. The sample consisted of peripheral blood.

CDR3 sequence (DNA): TGTGCCAGCAGCTTTCCAGGTTCCTACGAGCAGTACTTC. This codes for CASSFPGSYEQYF. The chain couples TRBV7-9 to TRBJ2-7; no reliable D call. This CDR3 spans 13 amino acids. The ends were cut back, 3 bases at V and 1 base at J, with 7 bases in the middle. The germline CDR1 and CDR2 sequences are SEHNR and FQNEAQ (reference sequence).